The sequence of this T cell receptor beta chain was determined in a study of regulatory T cells in long-lasting Graves disease. This clonotype has just a few counts. This sample's time point: newly diagnosed GD, antithyroid drugs for less than 3 months. PBMCs were the source of the RNA used for TCR sequencing. Libraries of TCR beta came from iRepertoire HTBI primers plus Arm-PCR of CDR3 regions. TCRdb used MiXCR to reprocess the multiplex PCR reads, holding one entry per CDR3 protein. Of under 450,000 distinct CDR3 sequences listed, 15% to 20% are singletons. The CDR3 is 16 residues long. V was pared by 6 bases and J by 6 bases, with 10 bases of the junction left unmatched. CDR1 is SGHRS, CDR2 YFSETQ, per germline. These data are also associated with another study on T cells in Graves' hyperthyroidism and ophthalmopathy.

The chain recombines TRBV5-1 with TRBJ1-4, with 11 bases aligning to TRBD1. The clonotype originates from a woman between 18 and 29 years old with Graves disease. Sample: peripheral blood mononuclear cells (PBMCs), taken at new diagnosis, from a patient treated with antithyroid drugs. The CDR3 nucleotides read TGCGCCAGCAAGAGGACAGGGGGCGTTGGGGATGAAAAACTGTTTTTT. Amino acid sequence: CASKRTGGVGDEKLFF.